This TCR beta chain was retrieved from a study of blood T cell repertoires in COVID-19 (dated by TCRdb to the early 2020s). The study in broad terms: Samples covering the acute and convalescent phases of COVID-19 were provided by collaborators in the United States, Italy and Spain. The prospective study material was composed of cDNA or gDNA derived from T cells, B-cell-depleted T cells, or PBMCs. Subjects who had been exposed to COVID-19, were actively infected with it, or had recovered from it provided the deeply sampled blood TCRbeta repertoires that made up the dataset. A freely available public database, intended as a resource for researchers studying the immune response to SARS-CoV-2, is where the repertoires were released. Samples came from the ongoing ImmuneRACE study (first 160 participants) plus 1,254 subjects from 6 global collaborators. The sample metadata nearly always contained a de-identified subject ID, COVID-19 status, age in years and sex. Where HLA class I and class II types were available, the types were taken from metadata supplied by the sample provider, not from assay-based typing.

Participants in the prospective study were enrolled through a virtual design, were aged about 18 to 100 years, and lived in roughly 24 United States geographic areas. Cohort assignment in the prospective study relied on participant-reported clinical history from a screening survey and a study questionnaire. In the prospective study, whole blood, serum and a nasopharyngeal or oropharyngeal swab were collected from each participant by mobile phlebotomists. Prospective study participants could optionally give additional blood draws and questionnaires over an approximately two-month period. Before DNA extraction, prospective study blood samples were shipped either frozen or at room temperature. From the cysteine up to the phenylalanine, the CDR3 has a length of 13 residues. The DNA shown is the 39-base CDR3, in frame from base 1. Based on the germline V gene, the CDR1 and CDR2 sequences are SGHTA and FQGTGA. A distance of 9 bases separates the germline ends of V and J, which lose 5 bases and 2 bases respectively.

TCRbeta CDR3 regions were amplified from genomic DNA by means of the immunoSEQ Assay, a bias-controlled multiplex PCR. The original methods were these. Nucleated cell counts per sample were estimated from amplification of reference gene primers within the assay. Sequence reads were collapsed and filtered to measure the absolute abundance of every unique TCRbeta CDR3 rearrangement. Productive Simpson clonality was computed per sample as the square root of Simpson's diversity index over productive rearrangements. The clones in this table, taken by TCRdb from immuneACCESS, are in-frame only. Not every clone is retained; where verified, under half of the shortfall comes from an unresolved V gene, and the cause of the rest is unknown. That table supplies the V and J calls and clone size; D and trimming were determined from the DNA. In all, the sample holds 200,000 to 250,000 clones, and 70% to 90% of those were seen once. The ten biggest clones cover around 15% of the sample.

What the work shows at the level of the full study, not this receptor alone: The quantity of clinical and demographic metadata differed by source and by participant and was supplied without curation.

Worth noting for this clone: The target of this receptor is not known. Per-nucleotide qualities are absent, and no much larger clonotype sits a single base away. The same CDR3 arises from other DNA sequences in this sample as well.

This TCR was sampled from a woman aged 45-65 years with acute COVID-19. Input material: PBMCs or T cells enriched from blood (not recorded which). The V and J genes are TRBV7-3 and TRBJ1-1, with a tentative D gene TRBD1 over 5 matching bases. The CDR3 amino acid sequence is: CASSRQGNTEAFF. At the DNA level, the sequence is TGTGCCAGCAGCCGTCAGGGCAACACTGAAGCTTTCTTT.